The clone carrying this T cell receptor (beta chain) was counted once. Its antigen is unidentified. Germline CDR1 MDHEN, CDR2 SYDVKM. The CDR3 consists of 15 residues. V was pared by 2 bases and J by 6 bases, with 14 bases between. Sequencing was performed with immunoSEQ multiplex PCR; in TCRdb, only in-frame clones are kept and a portion is missing. The sample yields about 43,000 clones, around 79% seen once. The record originates from a study of CD4 T cells in relation to SARS-CoV-2 and coronaviruses. The sequence was obtained from an adult with COVID-19. The source material was naive CD4+ T cells from PBMCs, cultured in vitro. Subset: naive CD4+ T cells isolated by negative enrichment. This chain links TRBV28 with TRBJ2-4, with a weak D call TRBD1 (6 bases). The CDR3 nucleotides are TGTGCCAGCAGTTTACAGGGGATATCTACAAACATTCAGTACTTC. Protein product: CASSLQGISTNIQYF.